The 32 T cell receptor beta chains below were found in one sample sequenced in a study of blood T cells in healthy people across ages. The use of a sample-barcoded 5' primer and a J-beta primer mix characterized a second PCR of 7 to 11 cycles. TCRdb recomputed calls from the 5' RACE reads with MiXCR, one row per CDR3 protein. The sample records hundreds of thousands of distinct CDR3 sequences, 40% to 45% being singletons. Input material: blood. The receptors derive from a woman in her fifties or sixties in good health.

Many counts were recorded for this clonotype. This chain links TRBV24-1 with TRBJ2-7; D not certain. Germline CDR1 is KGHDR and CDR2 is SFDVKD. The CDR3 has 15 residues. Between the trimmed V and J ends, which lost 4 bases and 0 bases, there was a span of 12 bases. This CDR3 reads CATSEGSPSSYEQYF. In DNA form, the CDR3 reads TGTGCCACCAGTGAAGGTAGCCCGAGCTCCTACGAGCAGTACTTC.

This clonotype was recorded a few times. J is TRBJ2-4 and V is TRBV10-2, with a tentative D call TRBD1 (6 bases). V lost 9 bases, J lost 15 bases, and 21 bases lay in between. CDR1 is WSHSY, CDR2 SAAADI, per germline. The CDR3 extends over 12 amino acids. CDR3 sequence reads: CASSPLSQGMYF. DNA for the CDR3: TGCGCCAGTTCTCCTCTTTCCCAGGGGATGTACTTC.

The CDR3 is CSARSGLGGRWYEQYF. CDR3 in DNA: TGCAGTGCTCGGAGTGGACTCGGGGGAAGGTGGTACGAGCAGTACTTC. This sequence joins TRBV20-1 and TRBJ2-7, with D possibly matching TRBD2 (6 bases). The CDR3 is 16 residues long. The germline CDR1 and CDR2 sequences are DFQATT and SNEGSKA (reference sequence). V lost 5 bases and J 4 bases, leaving 24 bases between the germline ends.

This clonotype has a handful of counts. The gene calls are TRBV21-1 and TRBJ2-5; TRBD1 is the table's D call and was not checked against the DNA. TRBV21-1 is a pseudogene locus. The CDR3 length is 18 residues. CDR3: CASSKRKGRDRVQETQYF. The CDR3 DNA reads TGTGCCAGCAGCAAAAGGAAGGGAAGGGACAGGGTACAAGAGACCCAGTACTTC.

Concerning this clonotype: This may arise from a read error, as a much more abundant clone is one base away. The genes are TRBV4-2 and TRBJ2-7; 10 bases are a match to TRBD1. The CDR3 sequence is 18 residues long. Germline V CDR1 and CDR2: LGHNA, YNFKEQ. This CDR3 is CAGSQGDGDRGPSYEQYF. CDR3 nucleotide sequence: TGTGCCGGCAGCCAAGGGGACGGGGACAGGGGACCCTCCTACGAGCAGTACTTC.

The chain uses TRBV12-3 or TRBV12-4 and TRBJ2-7; D is uncertain. The V gene lost 1 base and the J gene lost 9 bases, with 10 bases spanning the gap. The CDR3 extends over 12 amino acids. The CDR3 region is CASSLDFRGQYF. DNA for the CDR3: TGTGCCAGCAGTTTAGACTTCCGAGGGCAGTACTTC.

This clonotype was seen just once. This chain joins TRBV19 and TRBJ1-2; 12 positions match TRBD1. The V gene end was trimmed by 4 bases and the J gene end by 6 bases; junction bases not matched to a gene: 9. CDR3 length: 16 amino acids. CDR1 LNHDA and CDR2 SQIVND come from the germline V gene (reference sequence). CDR3 protein: CASSSASGTGGDGYTF. CDR3 nucleotides: TGTGCCAGTAGTAGTGCCTCGGGGACAGGGGGCGATGGCTACACCTTC.

This clonotype was counted between two and nine times. This chain links TRBV5-1 with TRBJ2-7; a possible D gene is TRBD1 (5 bases). Per germline, CDR1 SGHRS and CDR2 YFSETQ. The CDR3 sequence is 15 residues long. Trimming cost V 3 bases and J 4 bases, with 17 bases left between them. This CDR3 is CASSSDKPLTYEQYF. The CDR3 DNA reads as TGCGCCAGCAGCTCGGACAAACCGTTAACTTACGAGCAGTACTTC.

This clonotype turned up a few times. The chain couples TRBV2 to TRBJ2-7; D possibly corresponds to TRBD1 (6 bases). V lost 5 bases, J lost 5 bases, and 19 bases lay in between. The germline V gene encodes CDR1 SNHLY and CDR2 FYNNEI. This CDR3 has 15 amino acids. DNA of the CDR3: TGTGCCAGCAGTTTTGACAGGTTAATGGGTAACGAGCAGTACTTC. Its protein is CASSFDRLMGNEQYF.

The chain recombines TRBV4-2 with TRBJ2-3, with 10 bases lining up with TRBD2. Germline V gives CDR1 LGHNA, CDR2 YNFKEQ. V trimming: 5 bases; J trimming: 1 base; junction bases outside the gene matches: 12. The CDR3 runs to 18 residues. Here the CDR3 reads CASSRGGSGRSGTDTQYF. CDR3 nucleotide sequence: TGTGCCAGCAGCAGGGGGGGTAGCGGGAGGTCGGGCACAGATACGCAGTATTTT.

The rearrangement links TRBV3-1 to TRBJ2-2; D ambiguous. In germline, CDR1 is LGHDT, CDR2 YNNKEL (reference sequence). The CDR3 spans 16 residues. V was pared by 4 bases and J by 10 bases, with 22 bases between. CDR3 sequence: CASSPSERRGIEELFF. CDR3 coding DNA: TGTGCCAGCAGCCCCAGTGAGAGGCGTGGAATTGAGGAGCTGTTTTTT.

This clonotype was counted a few times. The V and J genes are TRBV28 and TRBJ2-5, with 7 positions matching TRBD2. The length of the CDR3 is 14 residues. V lost 6 bases, J lost 1 base, and 5 bases stayed unmatched. Germline V lookup: CDR1 MDHEN, CDR2 SYDVKM. CDR3 loop: CASRSPGGQETQYF. The CDR3 DNA sequence: TGTGCCAGCAGATCCCCGGGGGGCCAAGAGACCCAGTACTTC.

This clonotype has just a few counts. It may be a read error: a sequence one base away is much more abundant. The chain uses TRBV7-2 and TRBJ1-2; D is possibly TRBD1 (6 bases). This CDR3 spans 13 amino acids. Trimming took off 5 bases at V and 8 bases at J, with 15 bases between the two ends. The V gene's germline CDR1 is SGHTA and CDR2 FQGNSA. CDR3 protein: CASSVGDDRGYTF. CDR3 in DNA: TGTGCCAGCAGCGTAGGGGACGACAGGGGCTACACCTTC.

This chain uses TRBV7-8 with TRBJ2-3; unclear D gene. Trimming removed 4 bases at V and 6 bases at J, with 14 bases between. Germline V gives CDR1 SGHVS, CDR2 FQNEAQ. CDR3 length: 14 amino acids. CDR3 sequence reads: CASSSRAPGDTQYF. Written as DNA, the CDR3 is TGTGCCAGCAGCTCTCGAGCCCCAGGTGATACGCAGTATTTT.

In its sample, this clonotype was seen a few times. The V call is TRBV10-3, the J call TRBJ2-5, with D tentatively TRBD1 (5 bases). The J call may be faulty, since TRBJ2-1 better matches the DNA end. This CDR3 comprises 13 residues. Germline values: CDR1 ENHRY, CDR2 SYGVKD. CDR3 protein: CAISGRGQETQFF. CDR3 in DNA: TGTGCCATCAGTGGTAGGGGTCAAGAGACCCAGTTCTTC.

This clonotype was observed a handful of times. This chain links TRBV30 with TRBJ1-6; D gene uncertain. This CDR3 spans 13 amino acids. V was trimmed by 2 bases and J by 10 bases, leaving 12 bases between them. Germline loops: CDR1 GTSNPN, CDR2 SVGIG (reference sequence). The CDR3, as DNA: TGTGCCTGGAGTCGTCCGATCCTATCACCCCTCCACTTT. Protein product: CAWSRPILSPLHF.

The gene calls are TRBV11-1 and TRBJ2-3; tentative D call: TRBD1 (5 bases). The CDR3 spans 13 residues. Germline V gene lookup returns CDR1 SGHAT and CDR2 FQDESV (reference sequence). Trimming took 5 bases from V and 6 from J, leaving 12 bases between them. CDR3 sequence reads: CASSIGVSDTQYF. The CDR3 DNA follows: TGTGCCAGCAGCATAGGGGTATCGGATACGCAGTATTTT.

J is TRBJ2-7 and V is TRBV11-2; weak D call: TRBD2 (7 bases). The end of the DNA fits TRBJ2-4 better, so the J call may be wrong. The CDR3 length is 15 residues. Germline assignment: CDR1 SGHAT and CDR2 FQNNGV. The CDR3 sequence: CASSWAAGAGVIQYF. CDR3 in DNA: TGTGCCAGCAGTTGGGCCGCAGGGGCGGGGGTCATTCAGTACTTC.

This rearrangement joins TRBV29-1 to TRBJ1-2; D remains ambiguous. Trimming shortened V by 4 bases and J by 7 bases, and 10 bases separated the two germline ends. The CDR3 runs to 11 residues. The germline CDR1 and CDR2 sequences are SQVTM and ANQGSEA. The CDR3 spells CSVADGSGYTF. The CDR3 DNA is TGCAGCGTTGCTGACGGAAGTGGCTACACCTTC.

This clonotype was recorded only once. One junction end disagrees with the germline gene, perhaps due to a read error. This chain uses TRBV10-2 with TRBJ1-2; 9 bases are a match to TRBD1. Germline V gene data show CDR1 as WSHSY and CDR2 as SAAADI. The length of the CDR3 is 14 residues. The CDR3 here is CASGGQGANHGYTF. CDR3 in DNA: TGCGCCAGTGGGGGACAGGGAGCTAACCATGGCTACACCTTC.

The V and J genes are TRBV5-1 and TRBJ2-4; D may match TRBD1 or TRBD2 (5 bases each). The J call may not be correct, given that the DNA end is closer to TRBJ2-5. CDR3 length equals 13 residues. Germline lookup yields CDR1 SGHRS and CDR2 YFSETQ. CDR3 coding DNA: TGCGCCAGCAACTACGGGGCGGGAGAGACCCAGTACTTC. It encodes CASNYGAGETQYF.

This clonotype was picked up a small number of times. The rearrangement joins TRBV27 to TRBJ2-4; D is unclear. TRBJ2-7 matches the DNA end more closely, so the J call is doubtful. The CDR3 runs to 11 residues. CDR1 and CDR2 (germline): MNHEY, SMNVEV (reference sequence). CDR3 in DNA: TGTGCCAGCGGGTGGGCGTACGAGCAGTACTTC. This translates into CASGWAYEQYF.

In its sample, this clonotype was seen a few times. The chain recombines TRBV29-1 with TRBJ1-1, with D tentatively TRBD1 (5 bases). The CDR3 is made up of 12 amino acids. Germline V gene sequence: CDR1 SQVTM, CDR2 ANQGSEA. V was shortened by 7 bases and J by 4 bases, with 13 bases between the two germline ends. The CDR3 protein is CSAERGSTEAFF. The CDR3 nucleotides are TGCAGCGCCGAGCGGGGGAGCACTGAAGCTTTCTTT.

Remarks on this clonotype: This may be a read error, as it is one base from a much larger clone. The gene calls are TRBV7-2 and TRBJ2-7; 10 nucleotides line up with TRBD2. CDR1 and CDR2 from the germline V gene are SGHTA and FQGNSA. This CDR3 region has 16 residues. The CDR3 sequence is CASGLGLAGARYEQYF. The CDR3 nucleotides are TGTGCCAGCGGCTTAGGTCTAGCGGGAGCTCGGTACGAGCAGTACTTC.

This clonotype was recorded a few times. The chain recombines TRBV10-3 with TRBJ2-4; D might be TRBD1 or TRBD2, each matching 5 bases. Germline CDR1 reads ENHRY; CDR2 reads SYGVKD. The CDR3 spans 14 residues. Trimming cost V 5 bases and J 15 bases, with 23 bases left between them. CDR3 in DNA: TGTGCCATCAGTAGGGACCTCCAAGGGACCCAAGTGTACTTC. Protein product: CAISRDLQGTQVYF.

This clonotype has just one count. This sequence joins TRBV20-1 and TRBJ2-3; TRBD2 aligns across 10 bases. The CDR3 covers 12 residues. Germline V lookup: CDR1 DFQATT, CDR2 SNEGSKA (reference sequence). V gave up 6 bases and J gave up 5 bases; unmatched junction bases: 2. CDR3 sequence (DNA): TGCAGTGCAAGGACTAGCGGAGATACGCAGTATTTT. Protein product: CSARTSGDTQYF.

The J gene is TRBJ2-5, the V gene TRBV11-3, with D perhaps TRBD2 (5 bases). Per germline, CDR1 SGHNT and CDR2 YENEEA. Trimming shortened V by 3 bases and J by 11 bases, and 22 bases separated the two germline ends. This CDR3 region has 15 residues. The CDR3 region has the DNA TGTGCCAGCAGCTTTAAGCAAGGACTGAACAATGAGCAGTACTTC. Translation: CASSFKQGLNNEQYF.

J is TRBJ2-7 and V is TRBV2, with D possibly matching TRBD2 (6 bases). The CDR3 loop spans 15 amino acids. The germline V and J ends were trimmed by 8 bases and 0 bases, with 17 bases remaining between them. Germline V lookup: CDR1 SNHLY, CDR2 FYNNEI. Written as DNA, the CDR3 is TGTGCCAGCCTCGCCGAGGCCGGGGGCTCCTACGAGCAGTACTTC. Residues: CASLAEAGGSYEQYF.

The chain recombines TRBV6-1 with TRBJ2-5; 8 bases map to TRBD2. CDR3 length: 15 residues. V shed 4 bases and J 5 bases; nucleotides not matched to a gene: 9. Per the germline V gene, CDR1 is MNHNS and CDR2 is SASEGT. The CDR3 DNA follows: TGTGCCAGCAGTGTCGCCGGGAGGGCCAGGGAGACCCAGTACTTC. Protein sequence: CASSVAGRARETQYF.

The genes are TRBV5-1 and TRBJ2-1, with TRBD2 matching 13 bases. Germline CDR1 SGHRS, CDR2 YFSETQ. This CDR3 contains 17 residues. V was clipped by 3 bases and J by 8 bases; unmatched bases: 11. This chain's CDR3 is CASSWGLLAGGTDEQFF. The CDR3 DNA reads TGCGCCAGCAGCTGGGGCCTACTAGCGGGAGGGACCGATGAGCAGTTCTTC.

The rearrangement joins TRBV28 to TRBJ2-5, with a possible D match to TRBD2 (6 bases). The J call may be wrong; the DNA end is better matched by TRBJ2-7. This CDR3 contains 14 residues. Germline CDR1 and CDR2: MDHEN and SYDVKM. The DNA of the CDR3 is TGTGCCAGCAGTTTGCCGGGAGCGAAAGACGAGCAGTACTTC. This codes for CASSLPGAKDEQYF.

Many counts were recorded for this clonotype. The gene calls are TRBV6-5 and TRBJ2-1; TRBD1 aligns across 12 bases. CDR3 length: 15 amino acids. Trimming took 6 bases from V and 8 from J; bases not matched to a gene: 8. Germline CDR1 reads MNHEY; CDR2 reads SVGAGI. CDR3 nucleotide sequence: TGTGCCAGCAGCCCGGGACAGGGGGCCTTCGATGAGCAGTTCTTC. Translated: CASSPGQGAFDEQFF.